The rows below give T cell receptor beta chains drawn from one sample of a study of OX40 agonist ivuxolimab in advanced cancers. The method was immunoSEQ multiplex PCR; TCRdb's version includes in-frame clones alone and lacks a portion of them. The sample contains just over 35,000 clones, under 85% of which appear only once. The sample here was CD4+ or CD8+ T cells sorted from blood, taken in a trial of the OX40 agonist ivuxolimab. Receptors were obtained from an adult with an advanced solid tumor such as melanoma, head and neck, liver or kidney cancer. Both conserved end residues are part of each CDR3. The D gene is left open where the match is weak. The size of a clone is reported for some rows only, either as once, few or many, or as a class for expanded clones.

d_call	j_call	v_call	clone_size	cdr3_nt	cdr3_aa
TRBD2	TRBJ2-1	TRBV9	.	TGTGCCAGCAGCCCAAGCGGGGGAAGCTCCTACAATGAGCAGTTCTTC	CASSPSGGSSYNEQFF
TRBD1	TRBJ1-5	TRBV7-9	.	TGTGCCAGCAGCTCAGGGGGTCTCAATCAGCCCCAGCATTTT	CASSSGGLNQPQHF
.	TRBJ2-7	TRBV6-6	once	TGTGCCAGCAGTTACTCGGCAACCCTCTCCTACGAGCAGTACTTC	CASSYSATLSYEQYF
.	TRBJ2-3	TRBV7-2	.	TGTGCCAGCAGCCCAGACCCAGATCGCACAGATACGCAGTATTTT	CASSPDPDRTDTQYF
TRBD2	TRBJ2-3	TRBV6-1	.	TGTGCCAGCAGTGGACTAGCGGGGGGCACAGATACGCAGTATTTT	CASSGLAGGTDTQYF
TRBD1	TRBJ1-5	TRBV27	.	TGTGCCAGCAGTGCGGACAGGGGGCGTTGGACGCAGCCCCAGCATTTT	CASSADRGRWTQPQHF
.	TRBJ1-3	TRBV5-6	.	TGTGCCAGCAGCTTGGGCGGTCCTGGAAACACCATATATTTT	CASSLGGPGNTIYF
TRBD1	TRBJ2-3	TRBV2	once	TGTGCCAGGGGACAGGGGGGCACAGATACGCAGTATTTT	CARGQGGTDTQYF
.	TRBJ2-3	TRBV5-6	.	TGTGCCAGCTGCCTAGGAGGGTACGGCACAGATACGCAGTATTTT	CASCLGGYGTDTQYF
.	TRBJ2-7	TRBV10-3	.	TGTGCCATCAGCGAGAACTACGAGCAGTACTTC	CAISENYEQYF
TRBD1	TRBJ2-5	TRBV6-5	.	TGTGCCAGCAGTTATAGACAGGGGACCCCCCAAGAGACCCAGTACTTC	CASSYRQGTPQETQYF
TRBD1	TRBJ1-1	TRBV28	.	TGTGCCAGCAGTCGGACAGGGGCATGGATTGGTGTCACTGAAGCTTTCTTT	CASSRTGAWIGVTEAFF
.	TRBJ1-2	TRBV6-1	medium-sized	TGTGCCAGCAGACCTCTACTGGGGGGCGCGAATGGCTACACCTTC	CASRPLLGGANGYTF
.	TRBJ2-7	TRBV27	.	TGTGCCAGCAGTTTAACAGGGTTCCACGAGCAGTACTTC	CASSLTGFHEQYF
.	TRBJ2-7	TRBV5-4	.	TGTGCCAGCAGCTTAGTAGGGCTCGAGCAGTACTTC	CASSLVGLEQYF
TRBD2	TRBJ2-1	TRBV11-2	.	TGTGCCAGCAGCACAGGGACTAGCGGGTACAATGAGCAGTTCTTC	CASSTGTSGYNEQFF
.	TRBJ2-7	TRBV11-3	.	TGTGCCAGCAGCCACTCCAGCTACGAGCAGTACTTC	CASSHSSYEQYF
.	TRBJ2-1	TRBV5-6	.	TGTGCCAGCAGCTTGGGCTACTACAATGAGCAGTTCTTC	CASSLGYYNEQFF
.	TRBJ2-1	TRBV6-5	few	TGTGCCAGCAGTTACCCAGGGGATCATGAGCAGTTCTTC	CASSYPGDHEQFF
TRBD1	TRBJ2-2	TRBV7-6	.	TGTGCCAGCAGCTCAACAGGGGACCCCGGGGAGCTGTTTTTT	CASSSTGDPGELFF
.	TRBJ2-6	TRBV10-3	.	TGTGCCATCAGTCTAGGGGGGCCCAGATCTGGGGCCAACGTCCTGACTTTC	CAISLGGPRSGANVLTF
TRBD2	TRBJ2-3	TRBV11-3	.	TGTGCCAGCAGCCTAGCGGCTAGCACAGATACGCAGTATTTT	CASSLAASTDTQYF
.	TRBJ2-3	TRBV4-1	.	TGCGCCAGCAGCCAAGATTTTAAGGGTTTTCCAGAGGCAGATACGCAGTATTTT	CASSQDFKGFPEADTQYF
.	TRBJ2-2	TRBV4-3	.	TGCGCCAGCAGCCAACCCCCCACGGGGCTCACCGGGGAGCTGTTTTTT	CASSQPPTGLTGELFF
.	TRBJ2-1	TRBV10-3	once	TGTGCCATCAGTGAGGGGACGGACTACTACAATGAGCAGTTCTTC	CAISEGTDYYNEQFF
.	TRBJ1-5	TRBV6-6	few	TGTGCCAGCAGTTACTCAGTCAGGTTGGGTGAGCCCCAGCATTTT	CASSYSVRLGEPQHF
TRBD2	TRBJ2-1	TRBV9	.	TGTGCCAGCAGCGTCACGGGACTAGCGGGGTGGGAGCAGTTCTTC	CASSVTGLAGWEQFF
.	TRBJ2-1	TRBV6-6	.	TGTGCCAGCAGTTACTCTACAGGACGCTCCTACAATGAGCAGTTCTTC	CASSYSTGRSYNEQFF
TRBD1	TRBJ1-2	TRBV13	once	TGTGCCAGCAGCTTAACAGGGGGCGCTTATGGCTACACCTTC	CASSLTGGAYGYTF
TRBD1	TRBJ2-7	TRBV6-6	.	TGTGCCAGCGGCATTGTGGGGACAGGGGACGAGCAGTACTTC	CASGIVGTGDEQYF
.	TRBJ1-2	TRBV5-1	.	TGCGCCAGCAGCTTGGGGACAATCTCCGGCTATGGCTACACCTTC	CASSLGTISGYGYTF
.	TRBJ2-7	TRBV14	.	TGTGCCAGCAGCCAAGATCGGGTCGGAATGGCCTACGAGCAGTACTTC	CASSQDRVGMAYEQYF
.	TRBJ2-5	TRBV2	once	TGTGCCAGCAGTGAAGTCACCCAAGAGACCCAGTACTTC	CASSEVTQETQYF
.	TRBJ1-1	TRBV2	few	TGTGCCAGCAGGACACTGAACACTGAAGCTTTCTTT	CASRTLNTEAFF
.	TRBJ1-2	TRBV7-9	.	TGTGCCAGCAGCTTAGTGCGTGGGGGCTACACCTTC	CASSLVRGGYTF
TRBD2	TRBJ2-3	TRBV9	.	TGTGCCAGCAGCGTAGACGGAAGCGGGGGTACGGCAGATACGCAGTATTTT	CASSVDGSGGTADTQYF
.	TRBJ1-1	TRBV27	.	TGTGCCAGCAGTTTAAACTGGGGCCAGGGAGAAGCTTTCTTT	CASSLNWGQGEAFF
.	TRBJ2-7	TRBV6-5	.	TGTGCCAGCAGCGCCCCCGGCTACGAGCAGTACTTC	CASSAPGYEQYF
.	TRBJ2-3	TRBV5-1	.	TGCGCCAGCAGCTTCTGGCCCGTGGGGGGCACAGATACGCAGTATTTT	CASSFWPVGGTDTQYF
.	TRBJ2-7	TRBV19	.	TGTGCCAGTAGTATAACAGGGTTTGGCTCCTACGAGCAGTACTTC	CASSITGFGSYEQYF
.	TRBJ2-7	TRBV11-3	.	TGTGCCAGCAGCTTAGACCCAGGTGGGGTCTACGAGCAGTACTTC	CASSLDPGGVYEQYF
.	TRBJ1-1	TRBV2	.	TGTGCGGCGGGAGAGGGAGAGAACACTGAAGCTTTCTTT	CAAGEGENTEAFF
.	TRBJ1-2	TRBV28	.	TGTGCCAGCAGTTATTTAAAGAGAGGGGGAGCCTATGGCTACACCTTC	CASSYLKRGGAYGYTF
.	TRBJ2-6	TRBV28	.	TGTGCCAGCATCCCGGGGGGAGGGGGAGGCTCTGGGGCCAACGTCCTGACTTTC	CASIPGGGGGSGANVLTF
TRBD2	TRBJ2-7	TRBV7-9	once	TGTGCCAGCAGACTCGAGACTAGCGGAGACACCTACGAGCAGTACTTC	CASRLETSGDTYEQYF
TRBD1	TRBJ1-1	TRBV7-6	once	TGTGCCAGCAGCTGGGGACAGGGGACAAACACTGAAGCTTTCTTT	CASSWGQGTNTEAFF
TRBD1	TRBJ2-2	TRBV5-6	once	TGTGCCAGCAGGACAGGGAGAACCGGGGAGCTGTTTTTT	CASRTGRTGELFF
.	TRBJ1-1	TRBV4-3	.	TGCGCCAGCAGCCAAGACCTGAACACTGAAGCTTTCTTT	CASSQDLNTEAFF
.	TRBJ2-5	TRBV2	once	TGTGCCAGCACGGGTAGTATATACCAAGAGACCCAGTACTTC	CASTGSIYQETQYF
.	TRBJ1-4	TRBV7-8	.	TGTGCCAGCAGCTTTCCTAGCGGAGGGGTCAGTAATGAAAAACTGTTTTTT	CASSFPSGGVSNEKLFF
.	TRBJ2-7	TRBV2	.	TGTGCCAGCAGTGAGTCCGCATCCCGCCCGGGCGAGCAGTACTTC	CASSESASRPGEQYF
TRBD2	TRBJ2-3	TRBV4-3	.	TGCGCCAGCAGCCAAGATGGTCCTAGCGGGGTATGGGATACGCAGTATTTT	CASSQDGPSGVWDTQYF